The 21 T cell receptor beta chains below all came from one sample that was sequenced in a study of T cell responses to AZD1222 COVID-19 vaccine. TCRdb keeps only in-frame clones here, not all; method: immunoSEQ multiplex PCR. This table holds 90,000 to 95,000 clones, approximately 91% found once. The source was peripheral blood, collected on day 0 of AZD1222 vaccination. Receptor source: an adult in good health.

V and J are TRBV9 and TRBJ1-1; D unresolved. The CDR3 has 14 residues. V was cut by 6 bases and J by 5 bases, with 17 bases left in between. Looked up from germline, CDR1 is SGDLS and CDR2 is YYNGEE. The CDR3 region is CASNPGSQMTEAFF. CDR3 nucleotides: TGTGCCAGCAACCCGGGATCCCAAATGACTGAAGCTTTCTTT. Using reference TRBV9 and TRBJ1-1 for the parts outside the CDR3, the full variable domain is DSGVTQTPKHLITATGQRVTLRCSPRSGDLSVYWYQQSLDQGLQFLIQYYNGEERAKGNILERFSAQQFPDLHSELNLSSLELGDSALYFCASNPGSQMTEAFFGQGTRLTVV.

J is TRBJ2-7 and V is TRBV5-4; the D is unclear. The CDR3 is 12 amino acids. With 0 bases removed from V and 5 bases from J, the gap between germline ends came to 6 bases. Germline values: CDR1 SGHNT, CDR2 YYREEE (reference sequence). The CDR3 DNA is TGTGCCAGCAGCTTGGAAACAGACGAGCAGTACTTC. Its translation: CASSLETDEQYF.

The CDR3 nucleotides read TGTGCCAGTAGTATCGACAGTACCTACGCTGAAGCTTTCTTT. The encoded protein is CASSIDSTYAEAFF. V gene TRBV19 combines with J gene TRBJ1-1; perhaps TRBD1 as D (5 bases). Germline V gives CDR1 LNHDA, CDR2 SQIVND (reference sequence). This CDR3 is built from 14 residues. Trimming removed 3 bases at V and 6 bases at J, with 14 bases between.

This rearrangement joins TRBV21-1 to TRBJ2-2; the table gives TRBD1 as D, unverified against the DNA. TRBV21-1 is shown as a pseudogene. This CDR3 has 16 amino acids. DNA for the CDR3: TGTGCCAGCAGCAATTTAGACAGGGGGAACACCGGGGAGCTGTTTTTT. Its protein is CASSNLDRGNTGELFF.

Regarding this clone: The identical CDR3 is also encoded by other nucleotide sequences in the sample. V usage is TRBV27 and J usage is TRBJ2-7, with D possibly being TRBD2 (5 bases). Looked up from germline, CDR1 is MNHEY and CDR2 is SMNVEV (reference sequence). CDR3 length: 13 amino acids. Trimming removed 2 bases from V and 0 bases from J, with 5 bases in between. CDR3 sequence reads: CASSLRDSYEQYF. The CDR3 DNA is TGTGCCAGCAGTTTACGGGACTCCTACGAGCAGTACTTC.

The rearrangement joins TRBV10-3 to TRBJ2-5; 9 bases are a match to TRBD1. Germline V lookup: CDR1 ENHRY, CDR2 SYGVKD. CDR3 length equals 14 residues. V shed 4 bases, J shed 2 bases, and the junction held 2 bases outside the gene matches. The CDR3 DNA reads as TGTGCCATCAGTGTGGGGACAGGGCAAGAGACCCAGTACTTC. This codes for CAISVGTGQETQYF.

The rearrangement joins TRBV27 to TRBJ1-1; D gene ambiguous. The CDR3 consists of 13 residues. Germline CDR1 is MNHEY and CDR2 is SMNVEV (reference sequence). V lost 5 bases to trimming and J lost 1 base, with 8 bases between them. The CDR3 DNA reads TGTGCCAGCAGTCTGAACAAGAACACTGAAGCTTTCTTT. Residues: CASSLNKNTEAFF.

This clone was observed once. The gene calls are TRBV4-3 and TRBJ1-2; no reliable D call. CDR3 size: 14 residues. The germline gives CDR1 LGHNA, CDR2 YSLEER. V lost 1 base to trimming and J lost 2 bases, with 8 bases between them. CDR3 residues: CASSQAMSNYGYTF. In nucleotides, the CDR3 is TGCGCCAGCAGCCAAGCGATGTCCAACTATGGCTACACCTTC.

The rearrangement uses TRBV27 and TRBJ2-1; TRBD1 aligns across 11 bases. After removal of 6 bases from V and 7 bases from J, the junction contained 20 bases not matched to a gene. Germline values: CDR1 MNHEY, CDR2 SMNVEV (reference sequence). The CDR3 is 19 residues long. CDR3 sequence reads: CASSRRGTGGVRSENEQFF. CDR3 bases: TGTGCCAGCAGCCGGAGAGGGACAGGGGGGGTCCGATCGGAAAATGAGCAGTTCTTC.

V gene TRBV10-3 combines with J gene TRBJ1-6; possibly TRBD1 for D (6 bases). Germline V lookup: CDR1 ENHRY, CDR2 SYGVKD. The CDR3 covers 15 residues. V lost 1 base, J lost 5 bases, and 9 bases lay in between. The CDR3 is CAISEYGQNNSPLHF. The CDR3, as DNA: TGTGCCATCAGTGAGTACGGACAGAATAATTCACCCCTCCACTTT.

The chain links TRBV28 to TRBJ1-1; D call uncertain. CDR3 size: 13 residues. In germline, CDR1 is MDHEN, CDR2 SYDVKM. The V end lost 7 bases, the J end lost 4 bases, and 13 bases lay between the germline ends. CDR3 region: CASTFRRATEAFF. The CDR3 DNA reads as TGTGCCAGCACCTTTCGGAGGGCCACTGAAGCTTTCTTT.

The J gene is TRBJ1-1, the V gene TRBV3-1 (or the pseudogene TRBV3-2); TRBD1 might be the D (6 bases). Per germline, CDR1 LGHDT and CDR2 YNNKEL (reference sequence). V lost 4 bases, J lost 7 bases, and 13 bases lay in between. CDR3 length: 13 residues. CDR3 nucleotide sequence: TGTGCCAGCAGCCTTCCTACAGGGTATGAAGCTTTCTTT. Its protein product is CASSLPTGYEAFF.

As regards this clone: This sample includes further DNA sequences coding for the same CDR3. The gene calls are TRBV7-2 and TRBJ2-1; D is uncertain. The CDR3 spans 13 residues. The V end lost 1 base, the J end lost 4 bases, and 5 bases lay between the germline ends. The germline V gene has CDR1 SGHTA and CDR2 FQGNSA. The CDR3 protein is CASSLGSYNEQFF. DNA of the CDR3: TGTGCCAGCAGCTTAGGGAGTTACAATGAGCAGTTCTTC.

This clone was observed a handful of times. CDR3 residues: CASSYFVRTYEQYF. The CDR3 DNA is TGTGCCAGCAGTTACTTTGTTAGAACCTACGAGCAGTACTTC. The rearrangement links TRBV6-5 to TRBJ2-7; no clear D. Trimming removed 1 base from V and 2 bases from J, with 9 bases in between. Germline values: CDR1 MNHEY, CDR2 SVGAGI. The CDR3 covers 14 residues.

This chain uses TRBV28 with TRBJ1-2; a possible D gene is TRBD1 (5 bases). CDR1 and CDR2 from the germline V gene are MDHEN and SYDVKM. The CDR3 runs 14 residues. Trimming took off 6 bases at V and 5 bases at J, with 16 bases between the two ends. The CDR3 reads CASSSVGGGYGYTF. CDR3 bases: TGTGCCAGCAGCTCCGTCGGGGGTGGGTATGGCTACACCTTC.

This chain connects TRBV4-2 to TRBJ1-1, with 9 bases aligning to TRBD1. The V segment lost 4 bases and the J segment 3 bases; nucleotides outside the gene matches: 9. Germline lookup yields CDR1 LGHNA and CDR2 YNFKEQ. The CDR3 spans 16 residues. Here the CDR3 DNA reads TGTGCCAGCAGCCCACCCTCCGGACAGGGGTACACTGAAGCTTTCTTT. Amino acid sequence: CASSPPSGQGYTEAFF.

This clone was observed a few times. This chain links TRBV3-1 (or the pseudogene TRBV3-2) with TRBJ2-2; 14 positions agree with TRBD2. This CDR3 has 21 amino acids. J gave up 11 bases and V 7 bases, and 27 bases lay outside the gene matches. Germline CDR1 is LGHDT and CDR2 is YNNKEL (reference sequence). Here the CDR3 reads CASISHHGLAGGLNHRVELFF. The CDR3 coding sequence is TGTGCCAGCATCTCTCATCATGGACTAGCGGGAGGCCTCAATCACCGGGTAGAGCTGTTTTTT.

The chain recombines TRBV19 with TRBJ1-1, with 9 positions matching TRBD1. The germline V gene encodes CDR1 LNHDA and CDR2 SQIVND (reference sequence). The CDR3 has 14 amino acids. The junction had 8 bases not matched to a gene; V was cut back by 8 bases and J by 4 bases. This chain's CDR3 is CASSTGTGPTEAFF. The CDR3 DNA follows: TGTGCCAGTTCCACCGGGACAGGGCCCACTGAAGCTTTCTTT.

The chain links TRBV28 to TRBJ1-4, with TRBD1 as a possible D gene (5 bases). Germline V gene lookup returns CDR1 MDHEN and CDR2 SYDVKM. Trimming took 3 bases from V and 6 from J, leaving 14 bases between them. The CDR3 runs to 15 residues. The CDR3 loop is CASSLVGGTDEKLFF. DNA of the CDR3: TGTGCCAGCAGTTTGGTTGGGGGGACGGATGAAAAACTGTTTTTT.

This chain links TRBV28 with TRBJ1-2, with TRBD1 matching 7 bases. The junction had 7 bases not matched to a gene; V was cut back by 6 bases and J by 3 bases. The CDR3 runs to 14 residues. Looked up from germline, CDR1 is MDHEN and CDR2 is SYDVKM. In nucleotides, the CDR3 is TGTGCCAGCAGCCCCGGCAGGGGGGACTATGGCTACACCTTC. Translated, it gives CASSPGRGDYGYTF.

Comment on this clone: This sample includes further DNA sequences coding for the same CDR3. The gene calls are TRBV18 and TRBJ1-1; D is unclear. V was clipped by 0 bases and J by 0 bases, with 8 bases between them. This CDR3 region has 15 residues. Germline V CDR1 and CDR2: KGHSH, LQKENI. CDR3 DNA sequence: TGTGCCAGCTCACCACCGGGCCGGATGAACACTGAAGCTTTCTTT. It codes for CASSPPGRMNTEAFF.